This T cell receptor beta chain was identified in a study of T-cell reconstitution after alpha-beta-depleted transplantation in children. Preparation of the TCRbeta library used unique molecular identifiers. TCRdb redid the calling of the PCR reads with MiXCR, one entry per CDR3 protein. There are fewer than 400,000 distinct CDR3 sequences in the sample; about 20% occur only once, and 3.8% lies in the top ten. V was pared by 3 bases and J by 4 bases, with 7 bases between. CDR3 size: 13 residues. Germline values: CDR1 MDHEN, CDR2 SYDVKM. The TCR was taken from a human donor who donated a stem cell graft to a child with acute myeloid leukemia. The material sequenced was PBMCs from the stem cell graft donor, taken from the stem cell graft. The chain couples TRBV28 to TRBJ1-5; D is uncertain. DNA of the CDR3: TGTGCCAGCAGTTTTCCACCGAATCAGCCCCAGCATTTT. Encoded protein: CASSFPPNQPQHF. The variable domain in full, with the rest retrieved from reference TRBV28 and TRBJ1-5, is DVKVTQSSRYLVKRTGEKVFLECVQDMDHENMFWYRQDPGLGLRLIYFSYDVKMKEKGDIPEGYSVSREKKERFSLILESASTNQTSMYLCASSFPPNQPQHFGDGTRLSIL.